This TCR beta chain was captured by sequencing in a study of T cell repertoires in cytomegalovirus infection. Overall study context: Indicated by public TCR beta signatures were CMV infection and matching HLA type.

This clonotype was detected only a few times. No antigen is known for it. The final CDR3 position lacks the conserved phenylalanine or tryptophan, pointing to a likely read error. MiXCR, run by TCRdb on the reads, gives a single entry per CDR3 protein. The sample carries around 450,000 distinct CDR3 sequences, roughly 30% recorded once. V lost 2 bases to trimming and J lost 6 bases, with 20 bases between them. Germline CDR1 SGHDN, CDR2 FVKESK. The CDR3 is made up of 17 amino acids. Study outcomes and limitations: People with CMV and the relevant HLA were identified by cumulative public TCR beta family frequency. The response measured ex vivo was dominated by TCR beta clonotypes (HLA-C-restricted and CMV-specific).

The sample taken for sequencing was PBMCs. The J gene is TRBJ2-1, the V gene TRBV14, with D perhaps given as TRBD1 or TRBD2 (5 bases each). This TCR was recovered from a human donor in good health (CMV status not recorded). Some clones in this sample may be carry-over from other donors' samples. CDR3 sequence reads: CASSQIALGAGGNEQFL. DNA of the CDR3: TGTGCCAGCAGCCAAATTGCCCTCGGGGCAGGCGGCAATGAGCAGTTCTTA.